Reported below is one TCR beta chain. This record comes from a study of cytomegalovirus exposure and HLA in healthy donors. V was cut by 4 bases and J by 4 bases, with 16 bases left in between. Germline V gene lookup returns CDR1 LNHDA and CDR2 SQIVND (reference sequence). CDR3 size: 15 residues. This PCR relied on a set of 60 Vbeta primers and 13 Jbeta primers. Assay: immunoSEQ multiplex PCR; the TCRdb copy retains only in-frame clones and omits some. The data show 150,000 to 200,000 clones, with around 88% seen just once and approximately 2% held by the top ten. This clonotype originated in a young woman in good health and CMV-seronegative. V usage is TRBV19 and J usage is TRBJ1-2; tentative D call: TRBD1 (5 bases). Sequencing was carried out using PBMCs. CDR3 residues: CASSRGLDEGYGYTF. The CDR3 nucleotides are TGTGCCAGTAGTAGGGGACTCGACGAAGGCTATGGCTACACCTTC.